This T cell receptor (beta chain) originates from a study of blood T cell repertoires in COVID-19. As for the study in general: The samples span acute and convalescent COVID-19 from the United States, Italy and Spain. T cells, B-cell-depleted T cells, or PBMCs supplied cDNA or gDNA.

Some clones are missing from TCRdb's copy, which holds only in-frame ones; the method was immunoSEQ multiplex PCR. This sample has about 400,000 clones, with roughly nine tenths found just once. Grouping used clinical history reported by participants in a survey and questionnaire. Symptom resolution, clearance, or two negative PCRs marked the recovered donors of Cohort 3. In this sample, this clone turned up once. The sequence was collected from a woman in her 30s who had recovered from COVID-19. Sequencing was done on a sample of PBMCs or T cells enriched from blood (not recorded which).

The CDR3 nucleotides are TGTGCCAGCAGCCCTTACACAGATACGCAGTATTTT. Translating it yields CASSPYTDTQYF. The chain uses TRBV7-2 and TRBJ2-3; no clear D. This CDR3 has 12 residues. V was cut by 5 bases and J by 2 bases, with 5 bases left in between. Germline loops: CDR1 SGHTA, CDR2 FQGNSA.